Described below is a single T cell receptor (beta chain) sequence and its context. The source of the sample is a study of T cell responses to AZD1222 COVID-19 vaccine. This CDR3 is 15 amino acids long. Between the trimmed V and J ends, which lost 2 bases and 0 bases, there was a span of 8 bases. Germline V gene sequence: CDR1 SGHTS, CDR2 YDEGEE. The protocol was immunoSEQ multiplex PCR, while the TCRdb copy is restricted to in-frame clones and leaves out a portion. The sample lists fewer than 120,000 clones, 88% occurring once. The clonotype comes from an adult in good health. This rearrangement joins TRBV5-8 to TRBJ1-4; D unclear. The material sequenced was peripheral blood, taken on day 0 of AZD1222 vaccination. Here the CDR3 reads CASSLGFATNEKLFF. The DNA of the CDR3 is TGTGCCAGCAGCTTAGGGTTTGCAACTAATGAAAAACTGTTTTTT.